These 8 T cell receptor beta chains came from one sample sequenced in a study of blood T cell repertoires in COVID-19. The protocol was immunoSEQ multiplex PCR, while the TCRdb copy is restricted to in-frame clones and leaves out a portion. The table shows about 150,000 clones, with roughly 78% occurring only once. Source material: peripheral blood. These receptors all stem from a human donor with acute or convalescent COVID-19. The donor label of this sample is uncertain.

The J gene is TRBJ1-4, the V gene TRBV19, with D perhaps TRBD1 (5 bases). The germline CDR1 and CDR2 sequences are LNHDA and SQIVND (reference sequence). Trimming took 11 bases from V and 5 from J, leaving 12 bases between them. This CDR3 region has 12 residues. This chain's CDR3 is CASRGGNEKLFF. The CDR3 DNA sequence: TGTGCCTCCCGGGGGGGGAATGAAAAACTGTTTTTT.

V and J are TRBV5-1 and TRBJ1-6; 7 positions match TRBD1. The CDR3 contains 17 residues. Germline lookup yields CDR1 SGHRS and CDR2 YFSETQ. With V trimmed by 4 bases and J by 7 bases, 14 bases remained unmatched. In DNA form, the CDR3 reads TGCGCCAGCAGCCAGGGACAGATTCGAGGCGGGAATTCACCCCTCCACTTT. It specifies CASSQGQIRGGNSPLHF.

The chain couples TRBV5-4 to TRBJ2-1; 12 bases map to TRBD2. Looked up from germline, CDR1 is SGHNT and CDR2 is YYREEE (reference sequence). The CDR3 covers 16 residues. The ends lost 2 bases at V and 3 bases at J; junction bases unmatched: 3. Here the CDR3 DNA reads TGTGCCAGCAGCTTTCCTAGCGGGGGGGACTACAATGAGCAGTTCTTC. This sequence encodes CASSFPSGGDYNEQFF. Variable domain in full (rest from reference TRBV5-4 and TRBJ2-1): ETGVTQSPTHLIKTRGQQVTLRCSSQSGHNTVSWYQQALGQGPQFIFQYYREEENGRGNFPPRFSGLQFPNYSSELNVNALELDDSALYLCASSFPSGGDYNEQFFGPGTRLTVL.

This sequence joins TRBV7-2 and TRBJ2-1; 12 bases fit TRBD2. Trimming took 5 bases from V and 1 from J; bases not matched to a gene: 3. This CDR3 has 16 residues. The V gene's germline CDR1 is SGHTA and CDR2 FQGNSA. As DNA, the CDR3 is TGTGCCAGCAGCATACTAGCGGGGGGTTCCTACAATGAGCAGTTCTTC. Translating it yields CASSILAGGSYNEQFF.

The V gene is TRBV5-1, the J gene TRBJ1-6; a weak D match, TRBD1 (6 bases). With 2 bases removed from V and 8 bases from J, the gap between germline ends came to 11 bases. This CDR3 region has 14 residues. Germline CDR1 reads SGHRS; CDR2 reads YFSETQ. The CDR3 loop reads CASSLQGNDSPLHF. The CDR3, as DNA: TGCGCCAGCAGCTTACAGGGTAACGATTCACCCCTCCACTTT.

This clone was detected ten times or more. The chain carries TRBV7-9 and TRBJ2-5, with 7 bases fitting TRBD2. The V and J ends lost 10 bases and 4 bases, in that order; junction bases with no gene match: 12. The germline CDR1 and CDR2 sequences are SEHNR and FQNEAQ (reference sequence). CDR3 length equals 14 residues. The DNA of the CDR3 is TGTGCCACCTCCCGTGGGGGGGGGATAGAGACCCAGTACTTC. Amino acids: CATSRGGGIETQYF.

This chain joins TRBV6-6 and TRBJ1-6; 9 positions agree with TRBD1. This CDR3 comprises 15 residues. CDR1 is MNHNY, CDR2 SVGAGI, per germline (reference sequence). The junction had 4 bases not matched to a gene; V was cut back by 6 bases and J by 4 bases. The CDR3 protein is CASRSTGGYNSPLHF. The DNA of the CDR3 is TGTGCCAGCAGATCGACAGGGGGATATAATTCACCCCTCCACTTT.

CDR3 sequence reads: CASSYDPASGLVKYGYTF. DNA of the CDR3: TGTGCCAGCAGTTACGACCCCGCTTCGGGACTCGTGAAATATGGCTACACCTTC. This chain links TRBV6-2 or TRBV6-3 with TRBJ1-2; perhaps TRBD1 as D (5 bases). V was cut by 2 bases and J by 5 bases, with 24 bases left in between. CDR3 size: 18 residues. Germline-derived CDR1 and CDR2 are MNHEY and SVGEGT.